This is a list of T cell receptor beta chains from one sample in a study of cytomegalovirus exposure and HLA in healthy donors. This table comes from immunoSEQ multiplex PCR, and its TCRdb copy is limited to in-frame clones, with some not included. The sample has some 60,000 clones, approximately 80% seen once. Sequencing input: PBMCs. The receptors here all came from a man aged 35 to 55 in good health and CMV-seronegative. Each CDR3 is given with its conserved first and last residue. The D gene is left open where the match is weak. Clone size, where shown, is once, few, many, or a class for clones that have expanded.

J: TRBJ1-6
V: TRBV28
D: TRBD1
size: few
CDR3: CASRITRQGRSSPLHF
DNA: TGTGCCAGCAGGATCACACGACAGGGGAGGAGTTCACCCCTCCACTTT

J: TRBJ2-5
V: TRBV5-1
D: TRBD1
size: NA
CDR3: CASSLPGQGVEGGPGETQYF
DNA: TGCGCCAGCAGCTTGCCGGGACAGGGGGTTGAGGGAGGGCCCGGAGAGACCCAGTACTTC

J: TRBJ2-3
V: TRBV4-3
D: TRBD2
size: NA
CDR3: CASSQDLLRLASTDTQYF
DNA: TGCGCCAGCAGCCAAGATCTCTTGAGACTAGCGAGCACAGATACGCAGTATTTT

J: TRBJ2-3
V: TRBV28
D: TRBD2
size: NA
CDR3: CASRTSGGVTTTDTQYF
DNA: TGTGCCAGCAGGACTAGCGGGGGGGTGACGACCACAGATACGCAGTATTTT

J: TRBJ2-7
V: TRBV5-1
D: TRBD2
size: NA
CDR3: CASSWTSGGKSQSYEQYF
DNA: TGCGCCAGCAGCTGGACTAGCGGGGGGAAGTCCCAGTCCTACGAGCAGTACTTC

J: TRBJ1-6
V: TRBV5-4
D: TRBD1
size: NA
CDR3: CASSQGQIYNSPLHF
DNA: TGTGCCAGCAGCCAGGGACAGATCTATAATTCACCCCTCCACTTT

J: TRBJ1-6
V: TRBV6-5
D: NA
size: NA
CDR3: CASSFFGQNNSPLHF
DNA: TGTGCCAGCAGTTTTTTCGGACAGAATAATTCACCCCTCCACTTT

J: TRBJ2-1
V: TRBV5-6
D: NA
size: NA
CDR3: CASSLVANNEQFF
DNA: TGTGCCAGCAGCTTGGTGGCAAACAATGAGCAGTTCTTC

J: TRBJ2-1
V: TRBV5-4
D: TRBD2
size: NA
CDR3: CASSPVPGLAGASSYNEQFF
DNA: TGTGCCAGCAGCCCCGTCCCGGGACTAGCGGGGGCGAGCTCCTACAATGAGCAGTTCTTC

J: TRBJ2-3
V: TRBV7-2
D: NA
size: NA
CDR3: CASSLVGQNTDTQYF
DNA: TGTGCCAGCAGCTTAGTTGGACAGAACACAGATACGCAGTATTTT

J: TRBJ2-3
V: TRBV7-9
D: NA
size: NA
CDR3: CASSFFKGVDTQYF
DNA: TGTGCCAGCAGCTTTTTTAAGGGAGTAGATACGCAGTATTTT

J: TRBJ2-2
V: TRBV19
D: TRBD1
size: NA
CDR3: CASSPGTGNTGELFF
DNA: TGTGCCAGTAGTCCGGGGACAGGGAACACCGGGGAGCTGTTTTTT

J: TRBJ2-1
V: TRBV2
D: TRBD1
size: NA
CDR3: CASIPRTGVRGEQFF
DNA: TGTGCCAGCATTCCTAGGACAGGGGTGAGAGGTGAGCAGTTCTTC

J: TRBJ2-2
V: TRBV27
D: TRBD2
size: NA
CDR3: CASSQILAGGGTGELFF
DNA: TGTGCCAGCAGTCAAATATTAGCGGGGGGTGGCACCGGGGAGCTGTTTTTT

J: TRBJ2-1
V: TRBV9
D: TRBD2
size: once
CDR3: CASSVGVAGGLGVSYNEQFF
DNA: TGTGCCAGCAGCGTAGGGGTAGCGGGGGGGCTTGGAGTGTCCTACAATGAGCAGTTCTTC

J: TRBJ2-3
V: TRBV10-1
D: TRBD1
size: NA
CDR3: CASSSGQGERTDTQYF
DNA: TGCGCCAGCAGCTCCGGACAGGGGGAACGCACAGATACGCAGTATTTT

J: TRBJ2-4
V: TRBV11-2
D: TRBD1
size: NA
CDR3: CASSLVGTVNSAKNIQYF
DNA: TGTGCCAGCAGCTTAGTGGGGACAGTGAATTCAGCCAAAAACATTCAGTACTTC

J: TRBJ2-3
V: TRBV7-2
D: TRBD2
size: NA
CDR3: CASSLIGLGADTQYF
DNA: TGTGCCAGCAGCTTAATTGGACTAGGCGCAGATACGCAGTATTTT

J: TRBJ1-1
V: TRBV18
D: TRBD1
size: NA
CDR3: CASSPPEGSTGWLVNTEAFF
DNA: TGTGCCAGCTCACCGCCAGAGGGGTCGACAGGGTGGTTGGTGAACACTGAAGCTTTCTTT

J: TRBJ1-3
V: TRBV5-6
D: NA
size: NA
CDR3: CASSFAGPVSGNTIYF
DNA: TGTGCCAGCAGCTTTGCAGGGCCTGTCTCTGGAAACACCATATATTTT

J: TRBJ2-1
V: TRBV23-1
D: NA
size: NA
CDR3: CASTSGDEWNEQFF
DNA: TGCGCCAGCACTTCAGGGGACGAGTGGAATGAGCAGTTCTTC

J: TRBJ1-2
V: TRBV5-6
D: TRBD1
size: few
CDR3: CASSPGQGGQGYTF
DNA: TGTGCCAGCAGCCCGGGACAGGGGGGCCAGGGCTACACCTTC

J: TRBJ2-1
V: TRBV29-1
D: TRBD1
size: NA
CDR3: CSVPGQGAYNEQFF
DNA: TGCAGCGTCCCCGGACAGGGGGCCTACAATGAGCAGTTCTTC

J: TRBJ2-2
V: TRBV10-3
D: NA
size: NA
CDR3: CAISGQATNTGELFF
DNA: TGTGCCATCAGTGGACAGGCGACGAACACCGGGGAGCTGTTTTTT

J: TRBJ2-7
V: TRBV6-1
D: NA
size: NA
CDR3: CASTTVGHEQYF
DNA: TGTGCCAGCACCACAGTGGGGCACGAGCAGTACTTC

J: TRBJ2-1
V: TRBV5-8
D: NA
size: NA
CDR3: CASSRGWGSDEQFF
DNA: TGTGCCAGCAGCCGCGGGTGGGGATCCGATGAGCAGTTCTTC

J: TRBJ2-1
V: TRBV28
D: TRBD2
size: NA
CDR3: CASSLFSGGGHNEQFF
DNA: TGTGCCAGCAGTTTATTCAGCGGGGGGGGCCACAATGAGCAGTTCTTC

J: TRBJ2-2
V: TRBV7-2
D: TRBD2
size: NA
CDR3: CASSRVIGGGVNAGELFF
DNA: TGTGCCAGCAGCCGAGTTATCGGCGGGGGGGTAAACGCCGGGGAGCTGTTTTTT

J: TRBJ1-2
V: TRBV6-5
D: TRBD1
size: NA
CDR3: CASSRTGRYYGYTF
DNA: TGTGCCAGCAGTAGGACAGGGAGGTACTATGGCTACACCTTC

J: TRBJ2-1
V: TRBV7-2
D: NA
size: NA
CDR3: CASSPRVAYNEQFF
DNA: TGTGCCAGCAGCCCCAGGGTTGCCTACAATGAGCAGTTCTTC

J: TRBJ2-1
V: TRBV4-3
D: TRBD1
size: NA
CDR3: CASSQASGTGGNEQFF
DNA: TGCGCCAGCAGCCAAGCTTCTGGGACAGGGGGCAATGAGCAGTTCTTC

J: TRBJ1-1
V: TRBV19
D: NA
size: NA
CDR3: CASSIYTFAEAFF
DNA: TGTGCCAGTAGTATATATACTTTTGCTGAAGCTTTCTTT

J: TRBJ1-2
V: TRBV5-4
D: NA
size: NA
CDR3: CASSFFNRAVSGYTF
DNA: TGTGCCAGCAGCTTCTTCAACAGGGCTGTGTCTGGCTACACCTTC

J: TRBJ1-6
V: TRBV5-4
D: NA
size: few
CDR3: CASSLGGLLSPLHF
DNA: TGTGCCAGCAGCTTAGGGGGATTACTTTCACCCCTCCACTTT

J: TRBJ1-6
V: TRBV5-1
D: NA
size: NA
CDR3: CASSLERGANSPLHF
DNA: TGCGCCAGCAGCTTGGAAAGGGGCGCAAATTCACCCCTCCACTTT

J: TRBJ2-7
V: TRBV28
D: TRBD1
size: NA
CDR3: CASSSGQHNEQYF
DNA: TGTGCCAGCAGTTCGGGACAGCACAACGAGCAGTACTTC

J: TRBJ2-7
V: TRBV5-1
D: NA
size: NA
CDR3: CASSRDKSYEQYF
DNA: TGCGCCAGCAGCCGGGACAAATCCTACGAGCAGTACTTC

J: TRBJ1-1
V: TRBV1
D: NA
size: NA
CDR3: CTSSQPPDFLDTEAFF
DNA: TGCACCAGCAGCCAACCCCCGGACTTTCTAGACACTGAAGCTTTCTTT

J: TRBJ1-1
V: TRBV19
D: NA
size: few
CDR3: CASSVRGAEAFF
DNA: TGTGCCAGTAGTGTTCGGGGTGCTGAAGCTTTCTTT

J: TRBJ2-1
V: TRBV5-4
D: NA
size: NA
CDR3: CASSFGGPQVTNEQFF
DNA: TGTGCCAGCAGCTTTGGAGGACCCCAGGTGACCAATGAGCAGTTCTTC

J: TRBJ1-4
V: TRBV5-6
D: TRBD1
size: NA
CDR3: CASSLYRDRVDEKLFF
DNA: TGTGCCAGCAGCCTGTACCGGGACAGGGTTGATGAAAAACTGTTTTTT

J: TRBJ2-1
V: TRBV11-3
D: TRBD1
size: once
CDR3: CASSARTGSGNEQFF
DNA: TGTGCCAGCAGCGCCCGGACAGGGAGTGGCAATGAGCAGTTCTTC

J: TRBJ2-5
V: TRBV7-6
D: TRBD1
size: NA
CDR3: CASRDTGGSETQYF
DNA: TGTGCCAGCAGAGACACAGGGGGAAGTGAGACCCAGTACTTC

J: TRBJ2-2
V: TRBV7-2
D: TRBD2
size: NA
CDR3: CASSPSGGSGELFF
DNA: TGTGCCAGCAGCCCTAGCGGGGGAAGTGGGGAGCTGTTTTTT

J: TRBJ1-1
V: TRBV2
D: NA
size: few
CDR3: CASRTDFEGVEAFF
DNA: TGTGCCAGCAGGACAGACTTTGAAGGGGTTGAAGCTTTCTTT

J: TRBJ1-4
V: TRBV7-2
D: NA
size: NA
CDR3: CASSLAGAGTTNEKLFF
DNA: TGTGCCAGCAGCTTAGCGGGCGCGGGAACAACTAATGAAAAACTGTTTTTT

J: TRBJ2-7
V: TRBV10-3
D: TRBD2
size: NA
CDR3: CAISARPPGGGHEQYF
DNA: TGTGCCATCAGTGCCCGCCCCCCGGGGGGGGGCCACGAGCAGTACTTC

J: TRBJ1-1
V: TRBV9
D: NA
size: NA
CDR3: CASSETGADTEAFF
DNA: TGTGCCAGCAGCGAAACGGGAGCGGACACTGAAGCTTTCTTT

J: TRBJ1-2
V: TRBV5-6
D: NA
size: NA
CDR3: CASSSRSGEYGYTF
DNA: TGTGCCAGCAGCTCAAGGTCGGGGGAATATGGCTACACCTTC

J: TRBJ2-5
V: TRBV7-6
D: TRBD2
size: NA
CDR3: CASSPSGGALSPEYF
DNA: TGTGCCAGCAGCCCCAGCGGGGGGGCCTTATCTCCGGAGTACTTC

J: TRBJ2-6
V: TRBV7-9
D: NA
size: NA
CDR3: CASSSTGSGANVLTF
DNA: TGTGCCAGCAGCTCTACAGGCTCTGGGGCCAACGTCCTGACTTTC

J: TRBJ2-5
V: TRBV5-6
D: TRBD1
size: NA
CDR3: CASSGKGTGQETQYF
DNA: TGTGCCAGCAGCGGAAAGGGGACAGGTCAAGAGACCCAGTACTTC

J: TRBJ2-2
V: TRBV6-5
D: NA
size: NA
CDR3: CASSYRGAGTGELFF
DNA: TGTGCCAGCAGTTACCGGGGGGCCGGCACCGGGGAGCTGTTTTTT

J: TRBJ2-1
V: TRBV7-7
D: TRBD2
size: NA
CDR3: CASSSGLAGAINEQFF
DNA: TGTGCCAGCAGCTCGGGACTAGCGGGGGCAATCAATGAGCAGTTCTTC

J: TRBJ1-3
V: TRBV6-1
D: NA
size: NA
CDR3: CASFWGSGSGNTIYF
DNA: TGTGCCAGCTTCTGGGGCAGTGGCTCTGGAAACACCATATATTTT

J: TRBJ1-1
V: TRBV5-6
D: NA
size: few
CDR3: CASSLGQVNTEAFF
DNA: TGTGCCAGCAGCTTGGGACAGGTGAACACTGAAGCTTTCTTT

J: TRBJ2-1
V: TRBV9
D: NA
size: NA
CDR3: CASSVEGGGSSYNEQFF
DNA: TGTGCCAGCAGCGTAGAGGGCGGGGGCAGCTCCTACAATGAGCAGTTCTTC